This TCR beta chain came from a study of siplizumab effects on memory and regulatory T cells. The repertoire was sequenced with immunoSEQ multiplex PCR; TCRdb's copy has only in-frame clones and lacks some. The repertoire includes roughly 100,000 clones, roughly 91% of them detected once, and approximately 0.3% sits in the top ten. Per the germline V gene, CDR1 is MDHEN and CDR2 is SYDVKM. With V trimmed by 4 bases and J by 4 bases, 7 bases remained unmatched. The CDR3 consists of 15 residues. Notes on the study in general: Proof of suppressive function in proliferating Tregs from siplizumab cultures was not established.

As for this clone: Its specificity is not known.

The sequence was obtained from a human donor in good health. Sequenced sample: CD4+ T cells sorted from blood. The chain carries TRBV28 and TRBJ2-5; 9 bases agree with TRBD2. CDR3 DNA sequence: TGTGCCAGCAGTTCCTCCGAGCGGGAGGCAGAGACCCAGTACTTC. Translating gives CASSSSEREAETQYF. Complete variable domain (other parts from reference TRBV28 and TRBJ2-5): DVKVTQSSRYLVKRTGEKVFLECVQDMDHENMFWYRQDPGLGLRLIYFSYDVKMKEKGDIPEGYSVSREKKERFSLILESASTNQTSMYLCASSSSEREAETQYFGPGTRLLVL.